This T cell receptor (beta chain) was captured in a study of control samples from healthy donors and cancer patients. Generated by immunoSEQ multiplex PCR, the TCRdb table keeps only in-frame clones and is missing some. The data contain more than 95,000 clones, around 88% of them singletons. The clonotype comes from a man aged 55 to 70 with lung cancer. The sample was PBMCs.

CDR3: CASSPSGTSNTGANVLTF. The CDR3 DNA reads TGTGCCAGCTCTCCTTCCGGGACAAGTAATACCGGGGCCAACGTCCTGACTTTC. V usage is TRBV18 and J usage is TRBJ2-6, with D tentatively TRBD1 (6 bases). The germline V and J ends were trimmed by 6 bases and 4 bases, with 22 bases remaining between them. Germline V lookup: CDR1 KGHSH, CDR2 LQKENI. CDR3 length equals 18 residues.